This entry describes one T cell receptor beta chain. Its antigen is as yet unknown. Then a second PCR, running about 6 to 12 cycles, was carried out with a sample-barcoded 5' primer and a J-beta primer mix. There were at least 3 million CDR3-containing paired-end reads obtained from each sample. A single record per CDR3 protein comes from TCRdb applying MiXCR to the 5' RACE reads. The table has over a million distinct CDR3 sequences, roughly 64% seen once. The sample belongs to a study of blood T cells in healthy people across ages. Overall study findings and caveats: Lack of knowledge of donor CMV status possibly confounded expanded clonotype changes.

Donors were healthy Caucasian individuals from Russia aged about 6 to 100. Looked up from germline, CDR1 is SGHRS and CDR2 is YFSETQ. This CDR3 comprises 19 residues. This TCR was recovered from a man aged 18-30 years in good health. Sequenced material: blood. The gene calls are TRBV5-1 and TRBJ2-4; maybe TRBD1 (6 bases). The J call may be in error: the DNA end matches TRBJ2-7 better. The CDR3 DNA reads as TGCGCCAGCAGCTCCTTCAAGTCTAGTTTTACAGGGTCGGCCTACGAGCAGTACTTC. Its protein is CASSSFKSSFTGSAYEQYF.